Listed below are T cell receptor beta chains from one sample, sequenced in a study of blood T cell repertoires in COVID-19. Repertoires were generated with immunoSEQ multiplex PCR, while TCRdb's copy carries only in-frame clones and drops some. The sample shows around 100,000 clones, about 85% of them seen only once. Material for sequencing was peripheral blood. The receptors here all came from a human donor in a cohort sampled during active COVID-19. Both conserved end residues are part of each CDR3.

TRBV3-1/TRBV3-2	TRBJ1-1	CASSYRGNTEAFF
TRBV27	TRBJ2-7	CASSFSSWGLEQYF
TRBV19	TRBJ2-1	CASSLSGTTYNEQFF
TRBV6-4	TRBJ1-1	CASKQAFF
TRBV28	TRBJ2-3	CASSPSGGEITDTQYF
TRBV2	TRBJ2-6	CASSTRTGGANVLTF
TRBV7-8	TRBJ1-1	CASSSWTGEYGEAFF
TRBV19	TRBJ1-5	CASSIALNQPQHF
TRBV19	TRBJ1-2	CASSPGRGQLDGYTF
TRBV7-2	TRBJ2-5	CASSLRDRTGGRAQYF
TRBV18	TRBJ2-3	CASSGTSGGPSTDTQYF
TRBV18	TRBJ2-7	CASSPSAVRGYEQYF
TRBV4-1	TRBJ1-1	CASSQARAKAEAFF
TRBV6-2/TRBV6-3	TRBJ2-6	CASSVRMSRSGANVLTF
TRBV6-5	TRBJ2-1	CASSQSGRGYEQFF
TRBV6-4	TRBJ1-2	CASRGTGAGYTF
TRBV4-2	TRBJ2-1	CASSQTSGSYNEQFF
TRBV5-1	TRBJ2-1	CASRPGTVYNEQFF
TRBV5-1	TRBJ2-3	CASSVRVERSDTQYF
TRBV3-1/TRBV3-2	TRBJ1-2	CASSEPSGQGGRGGYTF
TRBV6-1	TRBJ1-4	CASSVGQGRSLAKNEKLFF
TRBV19	TRBJ1-4	CASTSQFGGQEKLFF
TRBV4-1	TRBJ2-7	CASRRDSSYEQYF
TRBV4-1	TRBJ1-2	CASSQETGPNYGYTF
TRBV19	TRBJ2-6	CASSNIGIPSSGANVLTF
TRBV5-1	TRBJ2-7	CASSPSTDTKQYF
TRBV7-9	TRBJ1-6	CASSSGWAPLHF
TRBV30	TRBJ1-6	CAWSADRGFSPLHF
TRBV10-3	TRBJ1-1	CAISGSDRLNTEAFF
TRBV7-2	TRBJ2-1	CASSLSPELTVFF
TRBV7-2	TRBJ2-6	CASSLWDRGGNVLTF
TRBV5-1	TRBJ2-1	CASSGPGLADYNEQFF
TRBV19	TRBJ2-3	CASSQGRTSGGQADTQYF
TRBV7-2	TRBJ1-5	CASSSRGGQPQHF
TRBV18	TRBJ1-3	CASSPFRGDVTSGNTIYF
TRBV2	TRBJ1-1	CASRLRDTFRANTEAFF
TRBV18	TRBJ2-6	CASSPLSTASSGANVLTF
TRBV5-1	TRBJ2-3	CASSPVSGGRTDTQYF
TRBV7-8	TRBJ1-5	CASSLGLSGGQPQHF
TRBV19	TRBJ2-7	CASSMYRGNLYEQYF
TRBV11-2	TRBJ2-5	CASSLVLGETQYF
TRBV5-4	TRBJ2-5	CATHRSQETQYF
TRBV7-9	TRBJ1-4	CASSFEGSVEKLFF
TRBV5-5	TRBJ1-1	CASSLQGFGTEAFF
TRBV30	TRBJ2-3	CAAGGSDTQYF
TRBV7-9	TRBJ1-2	CASSQTGLDGYTF
TRBV11-2	TRBJ2-2	CASSLRQGGTGELFF
TRBV19	TRBJ2-7	CASSVGATYEQYF